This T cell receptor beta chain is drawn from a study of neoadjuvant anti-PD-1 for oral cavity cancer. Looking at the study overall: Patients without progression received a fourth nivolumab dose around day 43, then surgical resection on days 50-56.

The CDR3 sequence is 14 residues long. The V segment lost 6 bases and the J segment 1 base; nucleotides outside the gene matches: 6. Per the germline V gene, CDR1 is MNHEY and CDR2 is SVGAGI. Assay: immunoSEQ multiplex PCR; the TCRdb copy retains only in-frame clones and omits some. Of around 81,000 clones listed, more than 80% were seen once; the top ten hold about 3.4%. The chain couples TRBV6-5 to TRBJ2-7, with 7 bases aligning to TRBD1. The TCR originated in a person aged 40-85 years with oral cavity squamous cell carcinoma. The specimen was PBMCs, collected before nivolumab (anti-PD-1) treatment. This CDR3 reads CASRVTGDSYEQYF. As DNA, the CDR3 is TGTGCCAGCAGAGTTACAGGGGATTCCTACGAGCAGTACTTC.